A selection of T cell receptor beta chains follows, all from one sample in a study of blood T cell repertoires in COVID-19. TCRdb keeps only in-frame clones here, not all; method: immunoSEQ multiplex PCR. The sample includes about 220,000 clones, over 60% of them seen just once. Specimen: peripheral blood. The receptors originated from an older woman with acute or convalescent COVID-19. The CDR3 runs from the conserved cysteine through the conserved F or W. A D gene is named only where the DNA matches it firmly. The listing skips clone size in some rows; elsewhere it reads once, few, many or a size class.

j_gene | v_gene | len | d_gene | abundance | CDR3aa | CDR3nt
TRBJ2-1 | TRBV19 | 15 | TRBD2 | - | CASSGGTSGVNEQFF | TGTGCCAGTAGTGGGGGGACTAGCGGGGTGAATGAGCAGTTCTTC
TRBJ2-5 | TRBV2 | 18 | TRBD1 | - | CASRRGPDRGRSQETQYF | TGTGCCAGCAGGAGGGGCCCTGACAGGGGGCGAAGTCAGGAGACCCAGTACTTC
TRBJ2-5 | TRBV7-2 | 14 | - | many | CASSLSRPEGTQYF | TGTGCCAGCAGCCTCTCTAGGCCCGAGGGGACCCAGTACTTC
TRBJ2-3 | TRBV5-4 | 14 | - | - | CASSLFGGTDTQYF | TGTGCCAGCAGCTTGTTTGGCGGAACAGATACGCAGTATTTT
TRBJ1-1 | TRBV6-5 | 15 | - | - | CASSYSGGRSTEAFF | TGTGCCAGCAGTTACTCCGGGGGTAGAAGCACTGAAGCTTTCTTT
TRBJ1-1 | TRBV18 | 15 | TRBD1 | - | CASLGTGGRDTEAFF | TGTGCCAGCTTGGGGACAGGGGGCCGGGACACTGAAGCTTTCTTT
TRBJ2-5 | TRBV5-1 | 13 | - | - | CASSLGSGETQYF | TGCGCCAGCAGCTTGGGGTCGGGAGAGACCCAGTACTTC
TRBJ2-5 | TRBV10-1 | 14 | TRBD2 | - | CASSRGGFGETQYF | TGCGCCAGCAGCCGGGGGGGATTCGGAGAGACCCAGTACTTC
TRBJ1-3 | TRBV7-9 | 14 | - | once | CASSLNVRGNTIYF | TGTGCCAGCAGCTTAAATGTTCGTGGAAACACCATATATTTT
TRBJ2-3 | TRBV18 | 15 | - | - | CASSPDSRVRNTQYF | TGTGCCAGCTCACCAGATAGCCGGGTCCGGAATACGCAGTATTTT
TRBJ2-1 | TRBV7-2 | 16 | TRBD1 | once | CVSSLQGAQSYNEQFF | TGTGTCAGCAGCCTACAGGGGGCGCAGTCCTACAATGAGCAGTTCTTC
TRBJ1-1 | TRBV10-3 | 13 | TRBD1 | - | CAIRGTVNTEAFF | TGTGCCATCAGGGGGACAGTAAACACTGAAGCTTTCTTT
TRBJ2-3 | TRBV18 | 12 | - | - | CASSPPGNTQYF | TGTGCCAGCTCACCACCCGGTAATACGCAGTATTTT
TRBJ2-2 | TRBV5-1 | 15 | - | - | CASSLNGGGTGELFF | TGCGCCAGCAGCTTGAACGGGGGAGGAACCGGGGAGCTGTTTTTT
TRBJ2-2 | TRBV24-1 | 17 | TRBD2 | - | CAPQREGAPSNTGELFF | TGTGCCCCGCAGCGGGAGGGGGCGCCTTCGAACACCGGGGAGCTGTTTTTT